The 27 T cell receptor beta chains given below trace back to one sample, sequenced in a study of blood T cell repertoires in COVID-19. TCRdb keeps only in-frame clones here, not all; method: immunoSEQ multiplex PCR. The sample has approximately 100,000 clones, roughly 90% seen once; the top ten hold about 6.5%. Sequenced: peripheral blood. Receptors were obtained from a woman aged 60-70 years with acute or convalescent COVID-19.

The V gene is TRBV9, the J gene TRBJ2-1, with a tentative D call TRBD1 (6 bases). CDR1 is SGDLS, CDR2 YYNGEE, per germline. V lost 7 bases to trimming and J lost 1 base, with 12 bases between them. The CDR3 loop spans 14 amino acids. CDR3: CASGRRGSYNEQFF. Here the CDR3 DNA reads TGTGCCAGCGGGCGCAGGGGATCCTACAATGAGCAGTTCTTC.

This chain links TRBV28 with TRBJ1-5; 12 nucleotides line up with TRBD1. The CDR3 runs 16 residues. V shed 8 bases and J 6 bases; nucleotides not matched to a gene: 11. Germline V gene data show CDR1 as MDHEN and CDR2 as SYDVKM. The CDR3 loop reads CASGSGGQGAVQPQHF. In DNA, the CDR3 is TGTGCCAGCGGTAGCGGGGGACAGGGGGCCGTTCAGCCCCAGCATTTT.

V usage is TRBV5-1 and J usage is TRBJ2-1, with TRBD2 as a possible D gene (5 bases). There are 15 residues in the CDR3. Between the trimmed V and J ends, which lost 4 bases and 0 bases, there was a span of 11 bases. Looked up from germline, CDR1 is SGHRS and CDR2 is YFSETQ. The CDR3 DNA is TGCGCCAGCAGCGAGGGCTCCAGCTCCTACAATGAGCAGTTCTTC. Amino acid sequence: CASSEGSSSYNEQFF.

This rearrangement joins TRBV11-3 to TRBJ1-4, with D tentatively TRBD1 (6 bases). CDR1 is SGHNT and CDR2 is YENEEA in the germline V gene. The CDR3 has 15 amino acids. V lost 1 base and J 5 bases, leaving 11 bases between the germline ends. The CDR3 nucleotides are TGTGCCAGCAGCTTAGGGACAGCACTAAATGAAAAACTGTTTTTT. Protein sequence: CASSLGTALNEKLFF. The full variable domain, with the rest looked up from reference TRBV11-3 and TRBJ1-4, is EAGVVQSPRYKIIEKKQPVAFWCNPISGHNTLYWYLQNLGQGPELLIRYENEEAVDDSQLPKDRFSAERLKGVDSTLKIQPAELGDSAVYLCASSLGTALNEKLFFGSGTQLSVL.

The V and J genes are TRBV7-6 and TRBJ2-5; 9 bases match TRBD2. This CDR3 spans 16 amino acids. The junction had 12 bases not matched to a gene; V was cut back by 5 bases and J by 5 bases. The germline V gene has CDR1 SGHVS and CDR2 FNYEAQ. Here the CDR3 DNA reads TGTGCCAGCAGCGGACGACTAGCGGCCACGAGGGAGACCCAGTACTTC. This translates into CASSGRLAATRETQYF. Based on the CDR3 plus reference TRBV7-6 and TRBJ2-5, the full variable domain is GAGVSQSPRYKVTKRGQDVALRCDPISGHVSLYWYRQALGQGPEFLTYFNYEAQQDKSGLPNDRFSAERPEGSISTLTIQRTEQRDSAMYRCASSGRLAATRETQYFGPGTRLLVL.

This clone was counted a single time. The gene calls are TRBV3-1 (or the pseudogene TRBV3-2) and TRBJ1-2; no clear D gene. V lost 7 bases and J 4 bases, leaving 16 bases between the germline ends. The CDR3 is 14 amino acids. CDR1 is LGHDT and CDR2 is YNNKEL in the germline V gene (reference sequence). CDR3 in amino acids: CASTPGGKIYGYTF. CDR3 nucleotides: TGTGCCAGCACCCCGGGAGGGAAGATCTATGGCTACACCTTC.

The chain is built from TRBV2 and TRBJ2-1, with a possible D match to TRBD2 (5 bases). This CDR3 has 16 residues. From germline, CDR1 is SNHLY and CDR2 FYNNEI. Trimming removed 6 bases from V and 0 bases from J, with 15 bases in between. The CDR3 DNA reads TGTGCCAGCAGGAGGAGGCCCCTCGGCTCCTACAATGAGCAGTTCTTC. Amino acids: CASRRRPLGSYNEQFF.

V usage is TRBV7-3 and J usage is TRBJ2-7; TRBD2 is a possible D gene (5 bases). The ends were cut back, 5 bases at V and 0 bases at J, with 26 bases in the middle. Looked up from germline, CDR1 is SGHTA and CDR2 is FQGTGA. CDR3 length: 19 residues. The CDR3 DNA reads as TGTGCCAGCAGCGATCTGAGGGTCCTCGGCCTTTCGATCTCCTACGAGCAGTACTTC. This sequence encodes CASSDLRVLGLSISYEQYF.

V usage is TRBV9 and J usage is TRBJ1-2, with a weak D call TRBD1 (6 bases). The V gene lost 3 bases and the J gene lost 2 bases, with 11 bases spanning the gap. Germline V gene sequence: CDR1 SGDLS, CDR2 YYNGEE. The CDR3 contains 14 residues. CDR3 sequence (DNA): TGTGCCAGCAGCGCGGACAGCACGAACTATGGCTACACCTTC. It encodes CASSADSTNYGYTF.

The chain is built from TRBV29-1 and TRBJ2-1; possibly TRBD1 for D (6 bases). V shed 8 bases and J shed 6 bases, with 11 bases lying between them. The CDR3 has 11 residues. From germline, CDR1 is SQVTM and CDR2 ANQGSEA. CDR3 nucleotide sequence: TGCAGCCACAGGGTTCGCAATGAGCAGTTCTTC. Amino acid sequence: CSHRVRNEQFF.

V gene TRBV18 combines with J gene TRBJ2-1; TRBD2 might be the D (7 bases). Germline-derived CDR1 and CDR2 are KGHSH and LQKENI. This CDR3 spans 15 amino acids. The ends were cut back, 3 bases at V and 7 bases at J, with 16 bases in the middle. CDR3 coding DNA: TGTGCCAGCTCACCCCGGCGGGGGCAAAGGAATGAGCAGTTCTTC. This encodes CASSPRRGQRNEQFF.

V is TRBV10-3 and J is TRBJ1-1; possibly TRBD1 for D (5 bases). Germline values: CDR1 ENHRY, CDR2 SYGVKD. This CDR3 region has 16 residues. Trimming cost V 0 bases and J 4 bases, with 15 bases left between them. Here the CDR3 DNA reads TGTGCCATCAGTGAGTCCCACCAGGGTAAAAGCACTGAAGCTTTCTTT. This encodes CAISESHQGKSTEAFF.

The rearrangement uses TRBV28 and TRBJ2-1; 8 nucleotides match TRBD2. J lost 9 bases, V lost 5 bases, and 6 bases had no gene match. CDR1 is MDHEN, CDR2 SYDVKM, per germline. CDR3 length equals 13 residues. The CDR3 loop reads CASSKTSGSEQFF. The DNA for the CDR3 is TGTGCCAGCAGTAAGACAAGCGGGAGTGAGCAGTTCTTC.

CDR3 DNA sequence: TGCGCCAGCAGCTTGGGAGGGGGCTCCTACAATGAGCAGTTCTTC. Translated: CASSLGGGSYNEQFF. The genes are TRBV5-1 and TRBJ2-1; D is possibly TRBD1 (6 bases). CDR1 is SGHRS and CDR2 is YFSETQ in the germline V gene. The CDR3 covers 15 residues. Trimming took off 0 bases at V and 0 bases at J, with 7 bases between the two ends.

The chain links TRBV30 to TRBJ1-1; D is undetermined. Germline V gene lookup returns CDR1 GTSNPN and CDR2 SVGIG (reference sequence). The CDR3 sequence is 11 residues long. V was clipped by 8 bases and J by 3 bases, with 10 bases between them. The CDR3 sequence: CAHMRDTEAFF. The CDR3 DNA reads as TGTGCCCATATGCGGGACACTGAAGCTTTCTTT.

The CDR3 region has the DNA TGTGCCAGGGCCGGACTCGGGGATGAGCAGTTCTTC. Translation: CARAGLGDEQFF. The chain recombines TRBV2 with TRBJ2-1, with D possibly TRBD2 on 5 matching bases. Trimming shortened V by 9 bases and J by 8 bases, and 14 bases separated the two germline ends. CDR1 and CDR2 (germline): SNHLY, FYNNEI. The CDR3 consists of 12 residues.

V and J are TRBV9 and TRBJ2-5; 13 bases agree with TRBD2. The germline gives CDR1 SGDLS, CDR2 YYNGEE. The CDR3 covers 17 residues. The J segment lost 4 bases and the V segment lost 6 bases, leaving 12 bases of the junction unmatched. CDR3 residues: CASTPGLAGRGGETQYF. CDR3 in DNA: TGTGCCAGCACCCCGGGACTAGCGGGACGTGGGGGAGAGACCCAGTACTTC.

The CDR3 bases are TGTGCCAGCAGCCTTACACTAGCGGGAGGGCCGGAGACCCAGTACTTC. This encodes CASSLTLAGGPETQYF. V is TRBV7-9 and J is TRBJ2-5; 13 positions match TRBD2. This CDR3 spans 16 amino acids. Unmatched junction bases numbered 8, after V lost 5 bases and J lost 5 bases. Looked up from germline, CDR1 is SEHNR and CDR2 is FQNEAQ (reference sequence).

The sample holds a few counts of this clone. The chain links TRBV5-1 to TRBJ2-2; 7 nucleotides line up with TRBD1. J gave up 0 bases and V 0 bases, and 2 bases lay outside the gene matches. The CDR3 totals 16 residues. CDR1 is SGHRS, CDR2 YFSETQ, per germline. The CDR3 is CASSLGGTANTGELFF. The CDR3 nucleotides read TGCGCCAGCAGCTTGGGGGGGACAGCGAACACCGGGGAGCTGTTTTTT.

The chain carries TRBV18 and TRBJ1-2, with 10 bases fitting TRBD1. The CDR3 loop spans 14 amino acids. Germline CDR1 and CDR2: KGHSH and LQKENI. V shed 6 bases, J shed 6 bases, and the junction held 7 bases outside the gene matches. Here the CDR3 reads CASSPGQGSDGYTF. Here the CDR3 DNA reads TGTGCCAGCTCCCCGGGACAGGGGTCGGATGGCTACACCTTC.

The CDR3 sequence is CASSIGLAWNTGELFF. The CDR3 coding sequence is TGTGCCAGTAGTATAGGGCTAGCGTGGAACACCGGGGAGCTGTTTTTT. The J gene is TRBJ2-2, the V gene TRBV19; weak D call: TRBD2 (6 bases). There are 16 residues in the CDR3. The germline V gene has CDR1 LNHDA and CDR2 SQIVND (reference sequence). The V end lost 1 base, the J end lost 1 base, and 10 bases lay between the germline ends. Together with reference TRBV19 and TRBJ2-2, the CDR3 gives the full variable domain: DGGITQSPKYLFRKEGQNVTLSCEQNLNHDAMYWYRQDPGQGLRLIYYSQIVNDFQKGDIAEGYSVSREKKESFPLTVTSAQKNPTAFYLCASSIGLAWNTGELFFGEGSRLTVL.

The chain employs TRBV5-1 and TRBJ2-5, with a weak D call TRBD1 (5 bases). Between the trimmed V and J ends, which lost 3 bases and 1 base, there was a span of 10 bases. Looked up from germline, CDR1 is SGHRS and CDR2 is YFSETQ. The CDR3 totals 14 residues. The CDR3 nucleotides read TGCGCCAGCAGCTCTACGACAGTCCAAGAGACCCAGTACTTC. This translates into CASSSTTVQETQYF.

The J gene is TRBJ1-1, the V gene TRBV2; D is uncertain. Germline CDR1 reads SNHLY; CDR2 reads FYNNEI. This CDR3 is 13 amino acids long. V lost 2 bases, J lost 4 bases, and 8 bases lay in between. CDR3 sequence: CASSELVGTEAFF. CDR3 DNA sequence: TGTGCCAGCAGTGAACTAGTGGGCACTGAAGCTTTCTTT.

The chain's CDR3 is CASTGGRATDTQYF. The CDR3 DNA is TGTGCCAGCACCGGAGGGAGGGCCACAGATACGCAGTATTTT. The chain joins TRBV9 to TRBJ2-3; TRBD2 aligns across 7 bases. J gave up 2 bases and V 6 bases, and 6 bases lay outside the gene matches. This CDR3 is built from 14 residues. CDR1 and CDR2 from the germline V gene are SGDLS and YYNGEE.

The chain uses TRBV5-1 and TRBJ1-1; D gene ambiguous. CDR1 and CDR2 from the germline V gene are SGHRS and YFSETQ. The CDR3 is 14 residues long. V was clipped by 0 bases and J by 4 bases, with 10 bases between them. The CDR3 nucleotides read TGCGCCAGCAGCTTGGCCTCGTCCCCCACTGAAGCTTTCTTT. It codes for CASSLASSPTEAFF.

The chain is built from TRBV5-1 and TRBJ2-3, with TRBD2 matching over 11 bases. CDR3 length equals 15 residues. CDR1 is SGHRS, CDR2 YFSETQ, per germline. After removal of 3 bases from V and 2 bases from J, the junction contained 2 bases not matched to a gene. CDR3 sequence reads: CASSSGLAATDTQYF. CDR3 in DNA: TGCGCCAGCAGCTCGGGACTAGCGGCCACAGATACGCAGTATTTT.

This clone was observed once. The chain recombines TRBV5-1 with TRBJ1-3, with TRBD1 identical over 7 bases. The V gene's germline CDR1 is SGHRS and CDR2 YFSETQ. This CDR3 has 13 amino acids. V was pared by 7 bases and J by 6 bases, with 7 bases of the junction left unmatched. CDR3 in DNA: TGCGCCAGCGCACAGGGGATCGAAAACACCATATATTTT. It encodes CASAQGIENTIYF. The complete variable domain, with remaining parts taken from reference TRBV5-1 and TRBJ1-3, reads KAGVTQTPRYLIKTRGQQVTLSCSPISGHRSVSWYQQTPGQGLQFLFEYFSETQRNKGNFPGRFSGRQFSNSRSEMNVSTLELGDSALYLCASAQGIENTIYFGEGSWLTVV.